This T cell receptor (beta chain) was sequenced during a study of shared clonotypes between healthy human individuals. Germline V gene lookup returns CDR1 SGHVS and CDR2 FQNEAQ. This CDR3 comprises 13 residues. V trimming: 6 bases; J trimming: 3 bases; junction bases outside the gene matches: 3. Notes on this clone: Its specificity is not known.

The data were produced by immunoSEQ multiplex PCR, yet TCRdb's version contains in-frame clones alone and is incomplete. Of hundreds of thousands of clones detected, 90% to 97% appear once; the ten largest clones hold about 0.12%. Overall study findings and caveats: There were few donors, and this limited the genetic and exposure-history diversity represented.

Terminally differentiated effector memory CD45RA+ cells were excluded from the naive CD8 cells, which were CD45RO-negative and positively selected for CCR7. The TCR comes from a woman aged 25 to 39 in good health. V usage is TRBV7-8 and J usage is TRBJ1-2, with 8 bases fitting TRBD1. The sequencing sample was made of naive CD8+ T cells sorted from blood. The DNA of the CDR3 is TGTGCCAGCAGACAGACAGGGGACTATGGCTACACCTTC. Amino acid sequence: CASRQTGDYGYTF. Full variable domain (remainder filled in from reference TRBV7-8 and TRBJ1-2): GAGVSQSPRYKVAKRGQDVALRCDPISGHVSLFWYQQALGQGPEFLTYFQNEAQLDKSGLPSDRFFAERPEGSVSTLKIQRTQQEDSAVYLCASRQTGDYGYTFGSGTRLTVV.